Listed here are 25 T cell receptor beta chains from one sample, sequenced in a study of cytomegalovirus exposure and HLA in healthy donors. Sequencing used immunoSEQ multiplex PCR; TCRdb keeps in-frame clones, though not all of them. This table has 220,000 or so clones, about 89% appearing once. The sample taken for sequencing was PBMCs. These receptors were taken from a woman younger than 30 in good health and CMV-seronegative.

The chain has TRBV6-4 and TRBJ2-3; 7 nucleotides agree with TRBD1. With V trimmed by 1 base and J by 6 bases, 7 bases remained unmatched. This CDR3 region has 15 residues. Per the germline V gene, CDR1 is MRHNA and CDR2 is SNTAGT. The CDR3 protein is CASSDYNRGRDTQYF. DNA of the CDR3: TGTGCCAGCAGTGACTACAACAGGGGTCGGGATACGCAGTATTTT.

This clone occurred many times. The chain links TRBV5-1 to TRBJ2-7; 7 nucleotides agree with TRBD1. V lost 4 bases to trimming and J lost 5 bases; unmatched junction nucleotides: 9. Germline V gene data show CDR1 as SGHRS and CDR2 as YFSETQ. This CDR3 is built from 14 residues. The CDR3: CASSVSVTGDEQYF. The DNA for the CDR3 is TGCGCCAGCAGCGTGTCGGTAACAGGGGACGAGCAGTACTTC. Based on the CDR3 plus reference TRBV5-1 and TRBJ2-7, the full variable domain is KAGVTQTPRYLIKTRGQQVTLSCSPISGHRSVSWYQQTPGQGLQFLFEYFSETQRNKGNFPGRFSGRQFSNSRSEMNVSTLELGDSALYLCASSVSVTGDEQYFGPGTRLTVT.

The chain employs TRBV4-1 and TRBJ2-1; maybe TRBD2 (5 bases). Germline CDR1 and CDR2: MGHRA and YSYEKL. This CDR3 spans 16 amino acids. Trimming took off 0 bases at V and 5 bases at J, with 14 bases between the two ends. The CDR3 loop reads CASSQEAGLANNEQFF. The CDR3 DNA sequence: TGCGCCAGCAGCCAAGAAGCCGGACTTGCTAACAATGAGCAGTTCTTC.

The V call is TRBV28, the J call TRBJ1-4; tentative D call: TRBD1 (6 bases). V was cut by 3 bases and J by 8 bases, with 13 bases left in between. Germline CDR1 is MDHEN and CDR2 is SYDVKM. There are 14 residues in the CDR3. The CDR3 nucleotides are TGTGCCAGCAGTTTCCTCAGGGGAGGGGAAAAACTGTTTTTT. The encoded protein is CASSFLRGGEKLFF. The full variable domain, with the rest looked up from reference TRBV28 and TRBJ1-4, is DVKVTQSSRYLVKRTGEKVFLECVQDMDHENMFWYRQDPGLGLRLIYFSYDVKMKEKGDIPEGYSVSREKKERFSLILESASTNQTSMYLCASSFLRGGEKLFFGSGTQLSVL.

The chain combines TRBV19 with TRBJ2-5, with TRBD1 identical over 9 bases. The CDR3 length is 14 residues. The trim removed 6 bases at V and 7 bases at J, leaving 9 bases unmatched. The germline V gene has CDR1 LNHDA and CDR2 SQIVND (reference sequence). CDR3 amino acids: CASSGQGLVGTQYF. The CDR3 DNA sequence: TGTGCCAGTAGCGGACAGGGGCTAGTTGGGACCCAGTACTTC. Looking up the rest from reference TRBV19 and TRBJ2-5 gives the full variable domain: DGGITQSPKYLFRKEGQNVTLSCEQNLNHDAMYWYRQDPGQGLRLIYYSQIVNDFQKGDIAEGYSVSREKKESFPLTVTSAQKNPTAFYLCASSGQGLVGTQYFGPGTRLLVL.

This chain uses TRBV19 with TRBJ1-5; 9 nucleotides align to TRBD1. The CDR3 spans 15 residues. V shed 5 bases and J 7 bases; nucleotides not matched to a gene: 9. In germline, CDR1 is LNHDA, CDR2 SQIVND (reference sequence). Here the CDR3 DNA reads TGTGCCAGTAGTCGGGGACAGGGAAGATGGCAGCCCCAGCATTTT. Its translation: CASSRGQGRWQPQHF.

This rearrangement joins TRBV9 to TRBJ1-1, with a possible D match to TRBD1 (6 bases). Trimming pared 4 bases from V and 7 bases from J, leaving 11 bases between. CDR1 and CDR2 (germline): SGDLS, YYNGEE. The CDR3 runs 12 residues. CDR3 bases: TGTGCCAGCAGCACCTTACAGGGTGAAGCTTTCTTT. Translating gives CASSTLQGEAFF.

The chain links TRBV27 to TRBJ1-2, with D perhaps matching TRBD1 (5 bases). CDR3 length: 14 amino acids. The V and J ends lost 3 bases and 3 bases respectively, with 11 bases between them. Germline assignment: CDR1 MNHEY and CDR2 SMNVEV (reference sequence). CDR3 bases: TGTGCCAGCAGTTTCTCCAGGGAACACTATGGCTACACCTTC. The encoded protein is CASSFSREHYGYTF.

V usage is TRBV6-4 and J usage is TRBJ2-1; TRBD1 agrees at 7 bases. Germline loops: CDR1 MRHNA, CDR2 SNTAGT. V lost 5 bases and J lost 10; bases outside the gene matches: 8. The CDR3 consists of 13 residues. In DNA, the CDR3 is TGTGCCAGCAGTACCCTCTCAGGGGGAGAGCAGTTCTTC. Amino acids: CASSTLSGGEQFF.

This chain uses TRBV7-2 with TRBJ1-4; perhaps TRBD1 as D (6 bases). Trimming pared 1 base from V and 6 bases from J, leaving 9 bases between. Per germline, CDR1 SGHTA and CDR2 FQGNSA. The length of the CDR3 is 14 residues. CDR3 nucleotide sequence: TGTGCCAGCAGCTTAGTGGACAGCCATGAAAAACTGTTTTTT. It is translated as CASSLVDSHEKLFF.

CDR3 region: CASSERGFGKLFF. CDR3 nucleotides: TGTGCCAGCAGTGAAAGGGGGTTCGGAAAACTGTTTTTT. The chain is built from TRBV2 and TRBJ1-4, with a weak D call TRBD1 (6 bases). This CDR3 comprises 13 residues. Germline CDR1 and CDR2: SNHLY and FYNNEI. V lost 2 bases and J lost 10, with 11 bases in between.

This chain links TRBV5-1 with TRBJ2-1, with 7 positions matching TRBD2. The CDR3 runs 17 residues. V shed 3 bases and J 0 bases; nucleotides not matched to a gene: 9. Germline CDR1 is SGHRS and CDR2 is YFSETQ. The CDR3 nucleotides read TGCGCCAGCAGCTGGGGGGACTACTTAAGCTCCTACAATGAGCAGTTCTTC. Encoded protein: CASSWGDYLSSYNEQFF.

This chain connects TRBV6-1 to TRBJ2-5; D perhaps matches TRBD1 (6 bases). Germline lookup yields CDR1 MNHNS and CDR2 SASEGT. The CDR3 loop spans 15 amino acids. Trimming took off 5 bases at V and 1 base at J, with 14 bases between the two ends. DNA of the CDR3: TGTGCCAGCAGTCCCCAGTGGGGGCCCCAAGAGACCCAGTACTTC. Translated: CASSPQWGPQETQYF.

The J gene is TRBJ2-7, the V gene TRBV6-5; TRBD1 might be the D (7 bases). This CDR3 spans 15 amino acids. Trimming took off 1 base at V and 2 bases at J, with 12 bases between the two ends. Looked up from germline, CDR1 is MNHEY and CDR2 is SVGAGI. DNA for the CDR3: TGTGCCAGCAGTTACTGGGGGGACAGAACCTACGAGCAGTACTTC. This translates into CASSYWGDRTYEQYF.

The V and J genes are TRBV2 and TRBJ1-1; tentatively, D is TRBD1 (5 bases). CDR1 and CDR2 from the germline V gene are SNHLY and FYNNEI. The CDR3 covers 14 residues. Trimming stripped 5 bases from V and 1 base from J, with 11 bases between. DNA for the CDR3: TGTGCCAGCAGTTTTGGGGGAGGGAACACTGAAGCTTTCTTT. Encoded protein: CASSFGGGNTEAFF.

The CDR3 bases are TGTGCCAGCAGTGACTGGACAGGGGAGAACGAGCAGTACTTC. Protein product: CASSDWTGENEQYF. The chain joins TRBV6-1 to TRBJ2-7, with 9 nucleotides matching TRBD1. This CDR3 is 14 amino acids long. The J segment lost 5 bases and the V segment lost 3 bases, leaving 5 bases of the junction unmatched. Germline loops: CDR1 MNHNS, CDR2 SASEGT.

This sequence joins TRBV5-1 and TRBJ2-3; 7 bases agree with TRBD2. Germline V gives CDR1 SGHRS, CDR2 YFSETQ. The V gene end was trimmed by 4 bases and the J gene end by 1 base; junction bases not matched to a gene: 6. The CDR3 covers 15 residues. The CDR3 reads CASSSGASGTDTQYF. DNA of the CDR3: TGCGCCAGCAGCAGCGGGGCCTCCGGCACAGATACGCAGTATTTT.

This chain joins TRBV27 and TRBJ1-1, with 7 bases that match TRBD1. This CDR3 has 14 residues. Germline-derived CDR1 and CDR2 are MNHEY and SMNVEV (reference sequence). Trimming at V came to 5 bases and at J to 4 bases, leaving 7 bases not matched to a gene. This chain's CDR3 is CASSRTGQRTEAFF. CDR3 nucleotides: TGTGCCAGCAGTCGGACAGGTCAGCGCACTGAAGCTTTCTTT.

This chain links TRBV9 with TRBJ2-3, with D tentatively TRBD1 (6 bases). The V end lost 3 bases, the J end lost 1 base, and 12 bases lay between the germline ends. In germline, CDR1 is SGDLS, CDR2 YYNGEE. This CDR3 has 15 amino acids. This chain's CDR3 is CASSEDRIGTDTQYF. CDR3 nucleotide sequence: TGTGCCAGCAGCGAGGACAGAATCGGCACAGATACGCAGTATTTT.

The chain joins TRBV19 to TRBJ1-5, with D tentatively TRBD1 (5 bases). This CDR3 comprises 14 residues. The V end lost 3 bases, the J end lost 1 base, and 7 bases lay between the germline ends. Germline V lookup: CDR1 LNHDA, CDR2 SQIVND (reference sequence). CDR3 region: CASSMSGSNQPQHF. As DNA, the CDR3 is TGTGCCAGTAGTATGTCAGGGAGCAATCAGCCCCAGCATTTT.

The chain uses TRBV19 and TRBJ1-2, with D maybe TRBD1 (6 bases). This CDR3 spans 14 amino acids. Trimming took 10 bases from V and 1 from J, leaving 16 bases between them. CDR1 is LNHDA and CDR2 is SQIVND in the germline V gene (reference sequence). CDR3 in DNA: TGTGCCACCATGTCCGGACAGTATAACTATGGCTACACCTTC. Its translation: CATMSGQYNYGYTF.

The gene calls are TRBV28 and TRBJ2-7; possible D gene TRBD2, 6 bases. The CDR3 totals 13 residues. In germline, CDR1 is MDHEN, CDR2 SYDVKM. Trimming removed 7 bases at V and 1 base at J, with 11 bases between. This CDR3 reads CASTAGTSYEQYF. The CDR3 DNA reads TGTGCCAGCACCGCGGGAACTTCCTACGAGCAGTACTTC. The full variable domain, with the rest looked up from reference TRBV28 and TRBJ2-7, is DVKVTQSSRYLVKRTGEKVFLECVQDMDHENMFWYRQDPGLGLRLIYFSYDVKMKEKGDIPEGYSVSREKKERFSLILESASTNQTSMYLCASTAGTSYEQYFGPGTRLTVT.

The chain is built from TRBV2 and TRBJ2-1, with 9 bases fitting TRBD1. Looked up from germline, CDR1 is SNHLY and CDR2 is FYNNEI. The V and J ends lost 4 bases and 8 bases, in that order; junction bases with no gene match: 9. The CDR3 totals 15 residues. The CDR3 coding sequence is TGTGCCAGCAGTGGGTCCGGGACAGGGAGATATGAGCAGTTCTTC. Encoded protein: CASSGSGTGRYEQFF.

The rearrangement joins TRBV7-7 to TRBJ2-1; 7 bases are a match to TRBD2. Germline V lookup: CDR1 SSHAT, CDR2 FNYEAQ (reference sequence). V shed 1 base and J 7 bases; nucleotides not matched to a gene: 10. The CDR3 contains 16 residues. The CDR3 loop reads CASSLDGGRAGNEQFF. CDR3 bases: TGTGCCAGCAGCTTAGATGGAGGGAGGGCGGGAAATGAGCAGTTCTTC.

V is TRBV27 and J is TRBJ2-3; D is undetermined. The CDR3 covers 16 residues. Germline V CDR1 and CDR2: MNHEY, SMNVEV (reference sequence). V was trimmed by 4 bases and J by 6 bases, leaving 20 bases between them. CDR3 nucleotide sequence: TGTGCCAGCAGTTCTGACAAGGCCAACTCCCCCGATACGCAGTATTTT. The encoded protein is CASSSDKANSPDTQYF.